This T cell receptor (beta chain) stems from a study of T cells after yellow fever vaccination (dated by TCRdb to the late 2010s). In the study overall: The SMART-Seq v4 Ultra Low Input RNA kit was used to prepare libraries from fractions with low cell numbers. To follow T-cell clones before and after primary and booster YFV17D yellow fever vaccination, bulk TCR alpha and beta repertoires were sequenced over time. Two healthy male donors, one aged 18 to 30 and one aged 30 to 40 years, made up the cohort. Blood was collected at multiple timepoints before and after primary and secondary immunization, and bulk PBMC replicates and cell subsets were isolated. Study-wide findings and limitations: Because only two donors were included in the study, the extent to which the findings can be generalized is limited. After the booster, most clones that had expanded after primary vaccination were detected again (about 95% of CD4 and 88% of CD8), suggesting broad maintenance of memory. Compared with the primary T-cell response, the secondary T-cell response was weaker but faster, peaking on day 5 rather than day 15. A small fraction of clonotypes showed up in both the CD4 and CD8 compartments, probably as a result of convergent recombination. FACS-sorted repertoires could contain abundant contaminating clonotypes from the bulk population, so computational filtering was required.

Worth noting for this clonotype: Its antigen remains undetermined. Base qualities were left out, and no much larger clone turns up one base away.

The treatment or condition label, as the study defines it: live attenuated yellow fever vaccine strain. At each blood-draw timepoint, two biological replicates of bulk PBMCs were collected. A standard Ficoll-Paque protocol was used to isolate PBMCs from peripheral blood. TriZol was used to extract RNA from bulk PBMCs, from CD4 and CD8 fractions, and from dextramer-positive and dextramer-negative fractions. The CDR3 goes from the cysteine to the phenylalanine over 16 residues. Of all the DNA, just the CDR3 is kept, 48 bases in frame from base 1. From a lookup of the germline V gene (reference sequence), CDR1 and CDR2 are DFQATT and SNEGSKA. Deletion took 0 bases off V and 4 bases off J, with a span of 16 bases between the germline ends. TCR cDNA was made using 5'RACE template switching, a step that added a universal primer site and unique molecular identifiers. Priming for cDNA synthesis came from both the TCR alpha and TCR beta constant segments. Library amplification used two PCR steps, and the second PCR step added sample barcodes and sequencing adapters. Sequencing of the libraries was done on either Illumina HiSeq 2500 (2x100 bp) or NovaSeq (2x150 bp). In the original analysis: MIGEC was used to demultiplex reads and collapse the reads into UMI consensus sequences, and MiXCR was used for V(D)J alignment. Vaccine-responding clonotypes were identified with edgeR using replicate PBMC samples, with FDR below 0.01 and a log2 fold change above 5 up to day 15 being required. Bulk clonotypes were assigned CD4 or CD8 identity according to which sequenced CD4 or CD8 repertoire held them at higher abundance. The public reads were quality trimmed at Q25 with fastp and then assembled into clones with MiXCR by TCRdb, keeping productive beta chains. Rows merge per CDR3 protein into single entries with the most common DNA and genes. In this record, the V and J calls reflect TCRdb's handling and not the investigators' own analysis. In this sample the table shows more than 350,000 distinct CDR3 sequences, 9.5% to 13% of which occur a single time. The biggest ten clones account for roughly a sixth of the sample.

Sample: PBMCs, taken on the day of the first yellow fever vaccination. This sequence uses TRBV20-1 and TRBJ1-5, with TRBD1 perhaps the D gene, on 5 matching bases. The receptor was derived from a man between 18 and 29 years old who received the YFV17D yellow fever vaccine. In nucleotide form, the sequence is TGCAGTGCTAGAGATGTTGGGGCAGGCTTTAATCAGCCCCAGCATTTT. Translated, it gives CSARDVGAGFNQPQHF.